Presented here are 12 T cell receptor beta chains from one specimen sequenced in a study of T cell responses to AZD1222 COVID-19 vaccine. Using immunoSEQ multiplex PCR, the repertoire was profiled, and TCRdb retains in-frame clones only, with some absent. The sample contains over 130,000 clones, approximately 90% of which appear only once. Material: peripheral blood, obtained 28 days after the second AZD1222 dose. Receptors originate from an adult who received the AZD1222 COVID-19 vaccine.

The count of this clone is one. The chain links TRBV4-1 to TRBJ1-2; 7 positions match TRBD1. V lost 3 bases and J lost 3; bases outside the gene matches: 10. The CDR3 runs 16 residues. The germline V gene has CDR1 MGHRA and CDR2 YSYEKL. CDR3 nucleotide sequence: TGCGCCAGCAGCCACTTCCGACTGGGACAGCACTATGGCTACACCTTC. Protein: CASSHFRLGQHYGYTF.

This clone was seen only once. The genes are TRBV7-2 and TRBJ1-4; weak D call: TRBD1 (6 bases). Per the germline V gene, CDR1 is SGHTA and CDR2 is FQGNSA. V was shortened by 6 bases and J by 4 bases, with 15 bases between the two germline ends. The length of the CDR3 is 15 residues. The CDR3 bases are TGTGCCAGCAGTACAACCGGGACAAATAATGAAAAACTGTTTTTT. It yields the protein CASSTTGTNNEKLFF.

Here the CDR3 DNA reads TGTGCCAGCAGCTCACAATATACACAGGGGGCAGGGGAAAAACTGTTTTTT. Translating it yields CASSSQYTQGAGEKLFF. The chain links TRBV4-2 to TRBJ1-4; 9 bases match TRBD1. Per the germline V gene, CDR1 is LGHNA and CDR2 is YNFKEQ. CDR3 length: 17 amino acids. V lost 5 bases to trimming and J lost 8 bases; unmatched junction nucleotides: 15.

This clone was observed once. This chain links TRBV5-8 with TRBJ1-1; D may be TRBD1 (6 bases). Per the germline V gene, CDR1 is SGHTS and CDR2 is YDEGEE. V was pared by 4 bases and J by 5 bases, with 12 bases between. The CDR3 loop spans 13 amino acids. CDR3 bases: TGTGCCAGCAGCGTCGACAGGTTGACTGAAGCTTTCTTT. This translates into CASSVDRLTEAFF. The entire variable domain, with the rest obtained from reference TRBV5-8 and TRBJ1-1, is as follows: EAGVTQSPTHLIKTRGQQATLRCSPISGHTSVYWYQQALGLGLQFLLWYDEGEERNRGNFPPRFSGRQFPNYSSELNVNALELEDSALYLCASSVDRLTEAFFGQGTRLTVV.

The chain couples TRBV7-2 to TRBJ1-1, with D possibly TRBD1 on 6 matching bases. The germline CDR1 and CDR2 sequences are SGHTA and FQGNSA. Trimming removed 5 bases from V and 7 bases from J, with 14 bases in between. There are 13 residues in the CDR3. Here the CDR3 DNA reads TGTGCCAGCAGCCGATGGGGGGGCGGTGAAGCTTTCTTT. Residues: CASSRWGGGEAFF.

Points on this clone: One junction end does not reproduce the germline sequence, and a read error may be involved. The rearrangement uses TRBV10-3 and TRBJ1-3; no definite D call. CDR1 ENHRY and CDR2 SYGVKD come from the germline V gene. CDR3 length equals 16 residues. CDR3 sequence: CAISERQSLLGNTIYF. In nucleotides, the CDR3 is TGCGCCATCAGTGAGAGGCAGTCTCTGCTGGGAAACACCATATATTTT.

This clone appeared once. CDR3 loop: CASCHRNNSPLHF. The CDR3 DNA reads as TGTGCCAGCTGTCACAGGAATAATTCACCCCTCCACTTT. This chain connects TRBV28 to TRBJ1-6, with D tentatively TRBD1 (5 bases). CDR1 is MDHEN and CDR2 is SYDVKM in the germline V gene. V gave up 8 bases and J gave up 5 bases, with 10 bases separating them. The CDR3 covers 13 residues.

The rearrangement uses TRBV18 and TRBJ2-7; 8 bases map to TRBD2. The CDR3 is 14 residues long. Germline V CDR1 and CDR2: KGHSH, LQKENI. Germline trimming cut 3 bases from V and 5 bases from J; bases unmatched to any gene: 6. The CDR3 DNA sequence: TGTGCCAGCTCACCCGGGGGGGGGACGGACGAGCAGTACTTC. This gives the protein CASSPGGGTDEQYF.

Comments on this clone: The junction does not match germline at one end; this may be a read error. The chain combines TRBV2 with TRBJ1-4, with D possibly TRBD1 on 5 matching bases. CDR1 and CDR2 from the germline V gene are SNHLY and FYNNEI. CDR3 length: 11 residues. CDR3 bases: TGTGCCGGCAGGGAGGCTGAAAAACTGTTTTTT. The encoded protein is CAGREAEKLFF.

The rearrangement uses TRBV12-3 or TRBV12-4 and TRBJ1-2; D is ambiguous. Trimming shortened V by 5 bases and J by 0 bases, and 7 bases separated the two germline ends. This CDR3 has 13 amino acids. CDR3 region: CASSPDSNYGYTF. The CDR3 DNA follows: TGTGCCAGCAGTCCCGATTCTAACTATGGCTACACCTTC.

The chain employs TRBV19 and TRBJ2-1, with TRBD1 matching over 9 bases. The CDR3 totals 15 residues. Per the germline V gene, CDR1 is LNHDA and CDR2 is SQIVND (reference sequence). The ends lost 6 bases at V and 5 bases at J; junction bases unmatched: 8. The CDR3 nucleotides read TGTGCCAGTAGGGTGGGACAGGGCGCAAACAATGAGCAGTTCTTC. Protein: CASRVGQGANNEQFF. Complete variable domain (other parts from reference TRBV19 and TRBJ2-1): DGGITQSPKYLFRKEGQNVTLSCEQNLNHDAMYWYRQDPGQGLRLIYYSQIVNDFQKGDIAEGYSVSREKKESFPLTVTSAQKNPTAFYLCASRVGQGANNEQFFGPGTRLTVL.

This chain uses TRBV5-1 with TRBJ1-2, with TRBD1 matching 11 bases. The CDR3 has 16 residues. With 4 bases clipped from V and 7 bases from J, the junction kept 12 bases outside the gene matches. Germline lookup yields CDR1 SGHRS and CDR2 YFSETQ. The CDR3 bases are TGCGCCAGCAGCCTGGCCGGGACAGGGGGTAATCGTGGCTACACCTTC. This translates into CASSLAGTGGNRGYTF.